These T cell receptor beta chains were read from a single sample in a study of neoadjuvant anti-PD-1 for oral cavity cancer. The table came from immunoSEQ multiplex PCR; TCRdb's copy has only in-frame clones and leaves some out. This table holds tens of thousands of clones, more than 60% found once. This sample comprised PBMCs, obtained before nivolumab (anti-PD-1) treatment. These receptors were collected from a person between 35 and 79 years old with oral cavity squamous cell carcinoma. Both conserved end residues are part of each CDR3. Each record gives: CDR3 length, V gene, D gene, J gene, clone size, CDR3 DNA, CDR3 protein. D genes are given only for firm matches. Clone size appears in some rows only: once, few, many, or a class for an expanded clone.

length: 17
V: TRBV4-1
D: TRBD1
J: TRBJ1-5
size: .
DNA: TGCGCCAGCAGCCCCCTCCTAGGGGGCGCGAGCAATCAGCCCCAGCATTTT
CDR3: CASSPLLGGASNQPQHF

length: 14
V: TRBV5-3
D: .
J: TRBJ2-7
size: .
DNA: TGTGCCAGAAGCTCGGGACTCCCATACTACGAGCAGTACTTC
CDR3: CARSSGLPYYEQYF

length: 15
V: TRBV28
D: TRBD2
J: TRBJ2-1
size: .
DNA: TGTGCCAGCAGTCTTAGACTAGCGGGAGGCAATGAGCAGTTCTTC
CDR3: CASSLRLAGGNEQFF

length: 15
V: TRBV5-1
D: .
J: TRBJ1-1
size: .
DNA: TGCGCCAGCAGCTTGTCGACAGCCTCGAACACTGAAGCTTTCTTT
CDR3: CASSLSTASNTEAFF

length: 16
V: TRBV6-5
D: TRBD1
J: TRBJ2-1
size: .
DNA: TGTGCCAGCAGTTACAGGCGGGACAGGGGGCCGGATGAGCAGTTCTTC
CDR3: CASSYRRDRGPDEQFF

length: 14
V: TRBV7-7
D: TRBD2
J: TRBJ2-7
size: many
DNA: TGTGCCAGCAGCCCCCTTGGGGAGGGAAGGGAGCAGTACTTC
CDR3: CASSPLGEGREQYF

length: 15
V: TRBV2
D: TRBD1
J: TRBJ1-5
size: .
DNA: TGTGCCAGCCACCGGGGACAGGGAGGCAATCAGCCCCAGCATTTT
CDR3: CASHRGQGGNQPQHF

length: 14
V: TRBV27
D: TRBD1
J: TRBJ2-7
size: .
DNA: TGTGCCAGCGGAGACAGGGGGATATCCTACGAGCAGTACTTC
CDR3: CASGDRGISYEQYF

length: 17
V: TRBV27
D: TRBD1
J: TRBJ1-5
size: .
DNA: TGTGCCAGCAGTCCTGGGACAGGGGGATACGGCAATCAGCCCCAGCATTTT
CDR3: CASSPGTGGYGNQPQHF

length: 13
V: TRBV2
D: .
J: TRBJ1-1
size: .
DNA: TGTGCCAGCAGTCCCGTTGGGGCAGGGAAAGCTTTCTTT
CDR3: CASSPVGAGKAFF

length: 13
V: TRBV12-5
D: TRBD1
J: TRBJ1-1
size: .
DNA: TGTGCTAGTGGAAACAGGGGGAACACTGAAGCTTTCTTT
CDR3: CASGNRGNTEAFF

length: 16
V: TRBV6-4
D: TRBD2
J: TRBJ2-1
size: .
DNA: TGTGCCAGCAGTGACTCGATAGCGGGAGTTGGAAATGAGCAGTTCTTC
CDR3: CASSDSIAGVGNEQFF

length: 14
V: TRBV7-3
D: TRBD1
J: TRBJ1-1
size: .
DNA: TGTGCCAGCAGCTTGGGGACAGGGAACACTGAAGCTTTCTTT
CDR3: CASSLGTGNTEAFF

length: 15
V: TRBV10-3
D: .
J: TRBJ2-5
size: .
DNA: TGTGCCATCAGTGAGACGGGACCTCCCGAAGAGACCCAGTACTTC
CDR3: CAISETGPPEETQYF

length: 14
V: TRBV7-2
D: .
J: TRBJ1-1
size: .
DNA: TGTGCCAGCAGCACCTCCAGGGGCGCGGTTCAAGCTTTCTTT
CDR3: CASSTSRGAVQAFF

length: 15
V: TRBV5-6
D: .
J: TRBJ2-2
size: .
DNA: TGTGCCAGCAGCTTGGGGCACGGGAACACCGGGGAGCTGTTTTTT
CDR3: CASSLGHGNTGELFF

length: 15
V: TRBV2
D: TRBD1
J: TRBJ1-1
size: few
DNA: TGTGCCAGCAGTGCCTCCGGGACAGCAAACACTGAAGCTTTCTTT
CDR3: CASSASGTANTEAFF

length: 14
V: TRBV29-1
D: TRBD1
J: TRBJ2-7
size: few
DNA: TGCAGCGTTGCCGGGACAGGGGTTATAGGCGAGCAGTACTTC
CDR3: CSVAGTGVIGEQYF

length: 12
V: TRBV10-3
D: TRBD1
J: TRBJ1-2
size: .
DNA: TGTGCCTCCACCGGGACAGGGGGCGGCTACACCTTC
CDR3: CASTGTGGGYTF

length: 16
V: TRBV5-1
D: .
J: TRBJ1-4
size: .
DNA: TGCGCCAGCAGCCCCGGGGACGGTGCAACTAATGAAAAACTGTTTTTT
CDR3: CASSPGDGATNEKLFF

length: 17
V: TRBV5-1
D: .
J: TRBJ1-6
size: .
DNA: TGCGCCAGCAGCTCGGGGGCTGGAAGGGTAGGTGATTCACCCCTCCACTTT
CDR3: CASSSGAGRVGDSPLHF

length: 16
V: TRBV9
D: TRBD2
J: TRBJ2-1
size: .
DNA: TGTGCCAGCAGCGCTCGGGAGCGGGGCTCCTACAATGAGCAGTTCTTC
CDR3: CASSARERGSYNEQFF

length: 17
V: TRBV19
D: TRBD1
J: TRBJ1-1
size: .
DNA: TGTGCCAGTAGTATTAGACAGGGGGCTGGGCGGAACACTGAAGCTTTCTTT
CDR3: CASSIRQGAGRNTEAFF

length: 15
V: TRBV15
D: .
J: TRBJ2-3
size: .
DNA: TGTGCCACCAGCAGAGATTACCAAAACACAGATACGCAGTATTTT
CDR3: CATSRDYQNTDTQYF

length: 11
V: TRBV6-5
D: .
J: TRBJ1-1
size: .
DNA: TGTGCCTGTGTCCCGAACACTGAAGCTTTCTTT
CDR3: CACVPNTEAFF

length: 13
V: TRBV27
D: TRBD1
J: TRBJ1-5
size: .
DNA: TGTGCCAGCCGGGACAGTGGCAATCAGCCCCAGCATTTT
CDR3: CASRDSGNQPQHF

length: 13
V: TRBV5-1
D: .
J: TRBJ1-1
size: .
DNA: TGCGCCAGCAGCTTAGGGGTTAGGGCTGAAGCTTTCTTT
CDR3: CASSLGVRAEAFF

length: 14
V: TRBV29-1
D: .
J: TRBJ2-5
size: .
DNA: TGCAGCGTTAACCTGGGCAGGAGCCTAGAGACCCAGTACTTC
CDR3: CSVNLGRSLETQYF

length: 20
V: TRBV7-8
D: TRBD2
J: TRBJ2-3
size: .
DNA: TGTGCCAGCAGACACGGCGGGCTAGCGGGACTCACAACGGGCACAGATACGCAGTATTTT
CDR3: CASRHGGLAGLTTGTDTQYF

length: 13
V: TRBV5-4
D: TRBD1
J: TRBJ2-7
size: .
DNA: TGTGCCAGCAGCATAGGACAGGGCGGCGAGCAGTACTTC
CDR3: CASSIGQGGEQYF

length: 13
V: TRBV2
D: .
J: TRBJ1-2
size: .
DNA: TGTGCCAGCAGTATCGGACACAACTATGGCTACACCTTC
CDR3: CASSIGHNYGYTF

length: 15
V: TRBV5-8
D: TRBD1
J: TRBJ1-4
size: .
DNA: TGTGCCAGCAGCTTGCAGACGGGACAGCACCTAAAACTGTTTTTT
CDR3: CASSLQTGQHLKLFF

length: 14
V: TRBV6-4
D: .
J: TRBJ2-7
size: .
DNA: TGTGCCAGCAGTGACGGGCCCCCCCCTAGCGAGCAGTACTTC
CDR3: CASSDGPPPSEQYF